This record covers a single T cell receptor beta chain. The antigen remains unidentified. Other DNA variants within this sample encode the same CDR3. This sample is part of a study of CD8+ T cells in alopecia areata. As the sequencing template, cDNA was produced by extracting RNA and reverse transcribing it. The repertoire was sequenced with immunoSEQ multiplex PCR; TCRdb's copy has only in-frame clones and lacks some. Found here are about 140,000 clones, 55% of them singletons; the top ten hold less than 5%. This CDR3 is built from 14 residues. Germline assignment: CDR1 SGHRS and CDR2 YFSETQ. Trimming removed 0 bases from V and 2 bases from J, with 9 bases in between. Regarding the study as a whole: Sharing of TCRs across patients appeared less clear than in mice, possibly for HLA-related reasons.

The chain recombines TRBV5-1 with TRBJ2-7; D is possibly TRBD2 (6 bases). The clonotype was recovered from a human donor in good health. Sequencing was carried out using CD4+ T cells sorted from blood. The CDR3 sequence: CASSLAGGTYEQYF. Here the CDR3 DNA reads TGCGCCAGCAGCTTGGCGGGCGGGACCTACGAGCAGTACTTC. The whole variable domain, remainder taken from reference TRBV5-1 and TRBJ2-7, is KAGVTQTPRYLIKTRGQQVTLSCSPISGHRSVSWYQQTPGQGLQFLFEYFSETQRNKGNFPGRFSGRQFSNSRSEMNVSTLELGDSALYLCASSLAGGTYEQYFGPGTRLTVT.